The clone carrying this T cell receptor beta chain has ten or more counts. This sample is drawn from a study of human T cells and chemical hapten exposure. In the study overall: The patients, most of them female, presented with alopecia areata, totalis or universalis.

From the RACE reads, TCRdb called clonotypes with MiXCR, one entry per CDR3 protein. The data contain about 62,000 distinct CDR3 sequences, roughly 6.7% of them singletons. Germline V gene lookup returns CDR1 SGHTA and CDR2 FQGNSA. The CDR3 consists of 15 residues. V lost 5 bases and J 3 bases, leaving 17 bases between the germline ends. Specified time point: pre-sensitization, week 0. The sample's treatment: therapeutic diphenylcyclopropenone sensitization with weekly scalp DPC. Unfractionated whole blood served as the source for total RNA extraction. The sequencing here drew on whole blood, taken in connection with sensitization to the hapten diphenylcyclopropenone (DPC). The clonotype originates from a woman aged 30 to 39 with alopecia areata. Some clones in this sample may be carry-over from other donors' samples. The chain combines TRBV7-2 with TRBJ2-7; D may be TRBD1 (6 bases). The CDR3 region is CASSSPGQSFYEQYF. CDR3 DNA: TGTGCCAGCAGCAGCCCCGGACAGAGTTTCTACGAGCAGTACTTC.